The entry below gives a single T cell receptor (beta chain) sequence along with its context. RNA amounts of about 0.5 to 1 ug underwent reverse transcription with random hexamers. Amplification of TCR beta CDR3 used immunoSEQ multiplex PCR across 54 Vbeta and 13 Jbeta. TCRdb re-called the immunoSEQ multiplex PCR reads through MiXCR, storing one row per CDR3 protein. The repertoire has approximately 190,000 distinct CDR3 sequences, 91% of them found once; the top ten carry about 0.1%. From blood CD8+ and CD4+ T cells, the TCR beta chain was sequenced. The data are from a study of CD8 T cells in Susac syndrome. Germline lookup yields CDR1 GTSNPN and CDR2 SVGIG (reference sequence). V shed 5 bases and J shed 0 bases, with 11 bases lying between them. CDR3 length equals 14 residues.

Sequenced input: CD4+ T cells from PBMCs. The source is a human donor with Susac syndrome. The rearrangement joins TRBV30 to TRBJ1-5, with D tentatively TRBD1 (5 bases). The CDR3 coding sequence is TGTGCCTGGCGAACTGGGGGTAGCAATCAGCCCCAGCATTTT. This encodes CAWRTGGSNQPQHF.